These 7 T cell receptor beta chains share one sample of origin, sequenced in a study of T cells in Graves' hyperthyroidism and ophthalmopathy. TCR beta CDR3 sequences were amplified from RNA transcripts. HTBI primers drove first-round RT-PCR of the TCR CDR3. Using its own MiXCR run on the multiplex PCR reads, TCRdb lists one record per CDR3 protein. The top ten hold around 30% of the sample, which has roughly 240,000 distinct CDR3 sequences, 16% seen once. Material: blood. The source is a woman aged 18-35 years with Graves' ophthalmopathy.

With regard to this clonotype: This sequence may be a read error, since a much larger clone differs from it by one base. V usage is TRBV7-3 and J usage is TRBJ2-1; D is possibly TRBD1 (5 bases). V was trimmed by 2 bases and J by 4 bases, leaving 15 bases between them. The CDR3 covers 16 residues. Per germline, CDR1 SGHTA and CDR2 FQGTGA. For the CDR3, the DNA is TGTGCCAGCAGCTTAGTCTCGGTGGGGCGATACAATGAGCAGTTCTTC. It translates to CASSLVSVGRYNEQFF.

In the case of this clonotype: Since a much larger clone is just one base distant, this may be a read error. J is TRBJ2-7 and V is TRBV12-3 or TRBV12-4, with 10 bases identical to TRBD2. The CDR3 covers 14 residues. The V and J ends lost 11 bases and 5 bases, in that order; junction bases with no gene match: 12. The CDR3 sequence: CAGRSSGGADEQYF. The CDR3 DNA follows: TGTGCCGGCCGTTCGAGCGGGGGGGCGGACGAGCAGTACTTC.

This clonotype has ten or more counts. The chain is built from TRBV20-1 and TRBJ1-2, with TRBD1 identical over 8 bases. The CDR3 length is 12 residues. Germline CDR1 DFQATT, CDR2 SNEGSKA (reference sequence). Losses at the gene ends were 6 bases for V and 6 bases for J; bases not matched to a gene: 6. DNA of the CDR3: TGCAGTGCGGAGGACAGGGTCGATGGCTACACCTTC. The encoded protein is CSAEDRVDGYTF.

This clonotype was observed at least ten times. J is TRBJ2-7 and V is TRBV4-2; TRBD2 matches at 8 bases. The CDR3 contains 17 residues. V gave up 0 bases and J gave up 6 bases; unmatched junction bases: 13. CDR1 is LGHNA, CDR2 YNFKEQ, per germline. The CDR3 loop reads CASSQDAEREWLSEQYF. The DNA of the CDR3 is TGTGCCAGCAGCCAAGATGCGGAGCGGGAGTGGCTCTCCGAGCAGTACTTC.

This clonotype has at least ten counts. CDR3 in amino acids: CASSLHRTSPLHF. CDR3 nucleotides: TGTGCCAGCTCACTACACAGGACTTCACCCCTCCACTTT. This chain connects TRBV18 to TRBJ1-6; the D gene is possibly TRBD1 (5 bases). This CDR3 has 13 residues. Trimming stripped 4 bases from V and 9 bases from J, with 10 bases between. Looked up from germline, CDR1 is KGHSH and CDR2 is LQKENI.

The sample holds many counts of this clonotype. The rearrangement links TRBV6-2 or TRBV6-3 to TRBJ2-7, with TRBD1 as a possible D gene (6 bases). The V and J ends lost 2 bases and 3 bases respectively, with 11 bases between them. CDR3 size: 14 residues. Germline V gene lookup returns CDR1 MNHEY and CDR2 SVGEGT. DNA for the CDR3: TGTGCCAGCAGTTACGAGACAGGACGCTACGAGCAGTACTTC. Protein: CASSYETGRYEQYF.

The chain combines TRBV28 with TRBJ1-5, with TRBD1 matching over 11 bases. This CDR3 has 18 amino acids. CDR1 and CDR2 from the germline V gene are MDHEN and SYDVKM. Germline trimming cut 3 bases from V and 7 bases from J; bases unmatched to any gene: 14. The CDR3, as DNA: TGTGCCAGCAGTTTTCTAACCGGGACAGGGGGAAGTCGGCAGCCCCAGCATTTT. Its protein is CASSFLTGTGGSRQPQHF.